A selection of T cell receptor beta chains follows, all from one sample in a study of CD8 T cells in ankylosing spondylitis. Via MiXCR, TCRdb re-called the 5' RACE reads, giving one row per CDR3 protein. There are 40,000 or so distinct CDR3 sequences in the sample; about 2.5% occur only once, and approximately 4.2% lies in the top ten. The sample consisted of blood, either unsorted or a sorted T cell fraction (not recorded which). The receptors here all came from a male donor with ankylosing spondylitis or in good health (not recorded which). The CDR3 runs from the conserved cysteine through the conserved F or W. Fields, in order: D gene, V gene, CDR3 length, clone size, J gene, CDR3 DNA, CDR3 protein. D genes are given only for firm matches. A row's size may be missing; if present it is once, few, many or a size class.

D: TRBD2
V: TRBV9
length: 16
size: many
J: TRBJ2-3
DNA: TGTGCCAGCAGCGTAGGACTAGCGGGAGTGATTGGTACGCAGTATTTT
CDR3: CASSVGLAGVIGTQYF

D: TRBD2
V: TRBV9
length: 16
size: many
J: TRBJ2-1
DNA: TGTGCCAGCAGCTCACGGGAACTAGCGGGAGGCGGTGAGCAGTTCTTC
CDR3: CASSSRELAGGGEQFF

D: NA
V: TRBV9
length: 15
size: many
J: TRBJ2-1
DNA: TGTGCCAGCAGCGTAGAGTCTAGCGCTTACAATGAGCAGTTCTTC
CDR3: CASSVESSAYNEQFF

D: TRBD2
V: TRBV9
length: 14
size: many
J: TRBJ2-2
DNA: TGTGCCAGCGGGGGGGAGGGCAGTTCCGGGGAGCTGTTTTTT
CDR3: CASGGEGSSGELFF

D: NA
V: TRBV9
length: 19
size: many
J: TRBJ2-6
DNA: TGTGCCAGCAGCGACGGGAGAGGAGGGGTCATTTCTGGGGCCAACGTCCTGACTTTC
CDR3: CASSDGRGGVISGANVLTF

D: NA
V: TRBV9
length: 14
size: NA
J: TRBJ1-4
DNA: TGTGCCAGCAGCGTAGCGGGGCTTGGTGAAAAACTGTTTTTT
CDR3: CASSVAGLGEKLFF

D: NA
V: TRBV9
length: 16
size: many
J: TRBJ2-3
DNA: TGTGCCAGCAGCGTTCGAGGCAGCCCCGAGCCAGATACGCAGTATTTT
CDR3: CASSVRGSPEPDTQYF

D: NA
V: TRBV9
length: 14
size: many
J: TRBJ2-7
DNA: TGTGCCAGCAGCGGCCGGGACTCGGCATACGAGCAGTACTTC
CDR3: CASSGRDSAYEQYF

D: TRBD1
V: TRBV9
length: 15
size: many
J: TRBJ2-3
DNA: TGTGCCAGCAGCATCCAGGGGGCAGTGGCAGATACGCAGTATTTT
CDR3: CASSIQGAVADTQYF

D: NA
V: TRBV21-1
length: 16
size: many
J: TRBJ2-7
DNA: TGTGCCAGCAGCAAAGAAGTCCGGGAGGGGGGGTACGAGCAGTACTTC
CDR3: CASSKEVREGGYEQYF

D: NA
V: TRBV9
length: 14
size: many
J: TRBJ2-1
DNA: TGTGCCAGCAGCCCTCGGGACCCCGTCAATGAGCAGTTCTTC
CDR3: CASSPRDPVNEQFF

D: TRBD1
V: TRBV9
length: 15
size: many
J: TRBJ2-1
DNA: TGTGCCAGCAGCATCCGGGACAGACTATACAATGAGCAGTTCTTC
CDR3: CASSIRDRLYNEQFF